This TCR beta chain was sequenced for a study of technical replicates of blood from several donors. The CDR3 loop spans 19 amino acids. V trimming: 5 bases; J trimming: 1 base; junction bases outside the gene matches: 16. The V gene's germline CDR1 is SQVTM and CDR2 ANQGSEA. Profiled with immunoSEQ multiplex PCR; TCRdb holds only in-frame clones, not every one. Altogether about 44,000 clones are present, around 96% being singletons, with the ten largest covering around 0.38%. This chain uses TRBV29-1 with TRBJ2-3, with 12 bases aligning to TRBD2. This sequence originates from a human donor in good health. Input material: T cells isolated from PBMCs. This CDR3 is CSVQTSGSGFLGRTDTQYF. CDR3 in DNA: TGCAGCGTTCAGACTAGCGGGAGTGGTTTTCTCGGGCGCACAGATACGCAGTATTTT.